Listed below are T cell receptor beta chains from one sample, sequenced in a study of cytomegalovirus exposure and HLA in healthy donors. Profiled with immunoSEQ multiplex PCR; TCRdb holds only in-frame clones, not every one. The repertoire holds fewer than 200,000 clones, roughly 77% seen once, with just under 5% in the top ten. The material sequenced was PBMCs. Every receptor here comes from a male donor in good health and CMV-seronegative. CDR3s include the opening cysteine and the closing phenylalanine or tryptophan. D genes are given only for firm matches. The size entry is marked missing in some rows and otherwise reads once, few, many or a size class.

TRBJ1-5	TRBD1	TRBV5-4	-	TGTGCCAGCAGCTTGGGACAGGGCCAGCCCCAGCATTTT	CASSLGQGQPQHF
TRBJ2-2	TRBD2	TRBV9	-	TGTGCCAGCAGCGTAGCTGGCGCAGGGACTCGTGGGGGACTAGCGGGGAAAACCGGGGAGCTGTTTTTT	CASSVAGAGTRGGLAGKTGELFF
TRBJ1-2	-	TRBV5-1	-	TGCGCCAGCAGCTTGGTTGAAAGGGGTGGCTACACCTTC	CASSLVERGGYTF
TRBJ2-2	-	TRBV19	few	TGTGCCAGTAGTATCCCCCCTAAAGCGGCCTACTCCGGGGAGCTGTTTTTT	CASSIPPKAAYSGELFF
TRBJ2-1	-	TRBV7-9	-	TGTGCCAGCAGCTTATCAGCGGCTTTCAATGAGCAGTTCTTC	CASSLSAAFNEQFF
TRBJ2-7	-	TRBV6-6	-	TGTGCCAGCAGTTACAAGTCTCAGACCTACGAGCAGTACTTC	CASSYKSQTYEQYF
TRBJ2-7	-	TRBV6-1	-	TGTGCCAGCGGCCCTCCTAGATATCAATTCGACGAGCAGTACTTC	CASGPPRYQFDEQYF
TRBJ2-5	-	TRBV6-6	-	TGTGCCACCTTGTGGCCTCCGGAGACCCAGTACTTC	CATLWPPETQYF
TRBJ1-1	-	TRBV5-1	-	TGCGCCAGCAGCGCGGAGGGGAGGGGCACTGAAGCTTTCTTT	CASSAEGRGTEAFF
TRBJ1-4	TRBD1	TRBV12-5	-	TGTGCTAGTGGTATACAGGGGGCGGGTGAAAAACTGTTTTTT	CASGIQGAGEKLFF
TRBJ1-1	-	TRBV4-3	few	TGCGCCAGCAGCCAAGAGTGGAACTATGAAGACACTGAAGCTTTCTTT	CASSQEWNYEDTEAFF
TRBJ2-7	-	TRBV9	-	TGTGCCAGCAGCGTAGTCCCGGACTCTACCTACGAGCAGTACTTC	CASSVVPDSTYEQYF
TRBJ2-7	TRBD2	TRBV19	few	TGTGCCAGTAGTAAGACCGGGACTAGCGGGAGTTACGAGCAGTACTTC	CASSKTGTSGSYEQYF
TRBJ1-1	TRBD1	TRBV10-2	few	TGCGCCAGCAACCCGACAGGGGTTGCTGAAGCTTTCTTT	CASNPTGVAEAFF
TRBJ1-3	-	TRBV5-4	-	TGTGCCAGCAGCCCGACCTCTGGGGCGCGGGGAAACACCATATATTTT	CASSPTSGARGNTIYF
TRBJ2-2	-	TRBV2	-	TGTGCCAGCAGTGAAGCGGGACTCATCACCGGGGAGCTGTTTTTT	CASSEAGLITGELFF
TRBJ1-2	TRBD1	TRBV5-1	-	TGCGCCAGCAGGCCCCCCGGGACAGGAGGGGGCTACACCTTC	CASRPPGTGGGYTF
TRBJ2-7	TRBD2	TRBV18	-	TGTGCCAGCTCACCATCTAGCGGGGGTTCCTACGAGCAGTACTTC	CASSPSSGGSYEQYF
TRBJ1-2	-	TRBV6-1	once	TGTGCCAGCATTGTCCCGGGGGGGGCAGGATCTGGCTACACCTTC	CASIVPGGAGSGYTF
TRBJ1-6	-	TRBV4-1	-	TGCGCCAGCAGCATCGCAGGATGGTATAATTCACCCCTCCACTTT	CASSIAGWYNSPLHF
TRBJ2-3	TRBD2	TRBV5-1	-	TGCGCCAGCAGCTTGGGGCTAGCGGGAGCTGATACGCAGTATTTT	CASSLGLAGADTQYF
TRBJ2-2	TRBD1	TRBV19	-	TGTGCCAGTAAACCCGGGACAGGGGGGGACACCGGGGAGCTGTTTTTT	CASKPGTGGDTGELFF
TRBJ1-1	-	TRBV11-2	few	TGTGCCAGCAGACTAGCGCGGGGGGGCGCTGAAGCTTTCTTT	CASRLARGGAEAFF
TRBJ2-1	TRBD2	TRBV29-1	-	TGCAGCGTCAGCGGGGGGATCACCTACAATGAGCAGTTCTTC	CSVSGGITYNEQFF
TRBJ1-5	-	TRBV6-1	-	TGTGCCAGCAGTGAATTTGCCACAGGGACTCAGCCCCAGCATTTT	CASSEFATGTQPQHF
TRBJ2-3	-	TRBV29-1	-	TGCAGCGTTGATAGGCAGGGCACAGATACGCAGTATTTT	CSVDRQGTDTQYF
TRBJ1-5	-	TRBV19	-	TGTGCCAGTAGTATGGCTCGCGGATTCAATCAGCCCCAGCATTTT	CASSMARGFNQPQHF
TRBJ1-2	-	TRBV7-9	-	TGTGCCAGCAGCCGTAATCCGACCGCAGGGATTGATGGCTACACCTTC	CASSRNPTAGIDGYTF
TRBJ1-3	-	TRBV5-1	-	TGCGCCAGCAGCTTACAGGGCTCTGGAAACACCATATATTTT	CASSLQGSGNTIYF
TRBJ2-3	TRBD2	TRBV5-6	-	TGTGCCAGCAGCTTTGGTAGCGGGGGGGCGGATACGCAGTATTTT	CASSFGSGGADTQYF
TRBJ1-1	-	TRBV7-9	-	TGTGCCAGCAGCTTAGGAGGTGGTTACACTGAAGCTTTCTTT	CASSLGGGYTEAFF
TRBJ1-1	TRBD1	TRBV4-1	-	TGCGCCAGCAGCTCACAGGGGTGGCGTGAAGCTTTCTTT	CASSSQGWREAFF
TRBJ2-3	TRBD2	TRBV28	few	TGTGCCAGCAGTTTATGGGCTAGCGGGGGCACAGATACGCAGTATTTT	CASSLWASGGTDTQYF
TRBJ1-2	TRBD1	TRBV4-2	-	TGTGCCAGCAGCCAAGATCCGGGACAGGGAGTCTATGGCTACACCTTC	CASSQDPGQGVYGYTF
TRBJ2-3	-	TRBV28	-	TGTGCCAGCAATCTATTGCTGGGGGCCCTAAGCACAGATACGCAGTATTTT	CASNLLLGALSTDTQYF
TRBJ2-3	-	TRBV7-9	once	TGTGCCAGCAGCTTAGACAGAGGGCAGGATACGCAGTATTTT	CASSLDRGQDTQYF
TRBJ1-1	TRBD1	TRBV6-1	-	TGTGCCAGCAGTGCCCGACAGGGAATGAACACTGAAGCTTTCTTT	CASSARQGMNTEAFF
TRBJ2-7	TRBD2	TRBV28	-	TGTGCCAGCAGTGGACTAGCGGGAGTCGGGTACGAGCAGTACTTC	CASSGLAGVGYEQYF
TRBJ2-7	-	TRBV30	-	TGTGCCTGGAGTTTATCCTACGAGCAGTACTTC	CAWSLSYEQYF
TRBJ1-1	-	TRBV19	few	TGTGCCAGTATGGCCCAGGCCCAGTCAGGATACACTGAAGCTTTCTTT	CASMAQAQSGYTEAFF
TRBJ2-5	TRBD1	TRBV7-2	-	TGTGCCAGCAGAAGAAGCAGGGGGCGGGGAGAGACCCAGTACTTC	CASRRSRGRGETQYF
TRBJ2-5	-	TRBV6-1	-	TGTGCCAGCAGTGAATTCCAGACTCGAATCGAGACCCAGTACTTC	CASSEFQTRIETQYF
TRBJ1-5	-	TRBV5-1	-	TGCGCCAGCAGCTCGACAGGTTATCAGCCCCAGCATTTT	CASSSTGYQPQHF
TRBJ2-5	TRBD2	TRBV4-1	once	TGCGCCAGCAGCCGAGAGCGGGGGGGCGGGGAGACCCAGTACTTC	CASSRERGGGETQYF
TRBJ1-1	-	TRBV6-5	-	TGTGCCAGCAGTCGACACTTTGAAGCTTTCTTT	CASSRHFEAFF
TRBJ2-7	TRBD1	TRBV5-5	few	TGTGCCAGCAGCTTGATCGGACAGGGCTCCTACGAGCAGTACTTC	CASSLIGQGSYEQYF
TRBJ2-7	-	TRBV19	-	TGTGCCAGTAGTCAGGGATTTAATTCCTACGAGCAGTACTTC	CASSQGFNSYEQYF
TRBJ2-3	-	TRBV19	-	TGTGCCAGTAGTATATACAGAGATACGCAGTATTTT	CASSIYRDTQYF
TRBJ2-7	TRBD1	TRBV20-1	-	TGCACCATAGGGGGCAGTCTCGAGCAGTACTTC	CTIGGSLEQYF
TRBJ2-7	TRBD1	TRBV10-3	-	TGTGCCATCAGCTCACGACAGGGGGGGTCCTACGAGCAGTACTTC	CAISSRQGGSYEQYF
TRBJ2-7	TRBD1	TRBV5-1	-	TGCGCCAGCAGGGGCGGACAGGTATACGAGCAGTACTTC	CASRGGQVYEQYF
TRBJ2-1	-	TRBV2	-	TGTGCCAGCAGGGACAGCCTCTGGGATGAGCAGTTCTTC	CASRDSLWDEQFF
TRBJ2-5	-	TRBV6-5	-	TGTGCCAGCAGCGGAAGCGGGGAGACCCAGTACTTC	CASSGSGETQYF